These T cell receptor beta chains were read from a single sample in a study of blood T cell repertoires in COVID-19. Sequencing used immunoSEQ multiplex PCR; TCRdb keeps in-frame clones, though not all of them. The sample gives roughly 250,000 clones, 86% of which show up once; approximately 12% is in the top ten. Sequencing was performed on peripheral blood. Every receptor here comes from a young woman with COVID-19, enrolled during active disease. The CDR3 runs from the conserved cysteine through the conserved F or W. Fields, in order: CDR3 protein, V gene, J gene, clone size, CDR3 length. Clone size is stated in some rows and not others, as once, few, many or a class when expanded.

CASRVVDRETQYF	TRBV10-2	TRBJ2-5	-	13
CAWSFDRRGGELFF	TRBV30	TRBJ2-2	-	14
CASSLGRGNYGYTF	TRBV7-8	TRBJ1-2	-	14
CATSRLSWRETNEKLFF	TRBV15	TRBJ1-4	-	17
CASSIRLRTGKWDQPQHF	TRBV3-1/TRBV3-2	TRBJ1-5	-	18
CASSWGTGGMEPQHF	TRBV7-9	TRBJ1-5	-	15
CASSPHTTGSTTSTDTQYF	TRBV5-4	TRBJ2-3	few	19
CASSPSLGGAYEQYF	TRBV3-1/TRBV3-2	TRBJ2-7	-	15
CASSEMGLPNTEAFF	TRBV6-1	TRBJ1-1	-	15
CASSLRRSGGVTDTQYF	TRBV3-1/TRBV3-2	TRBJ2-3	-	17
CASSPLGQDNEKLFF	TRBV18	TRBJ1-4	-	15
CASSLGLAVKFF	TRBV5-5	TRBJ2-1	-	12
CASSQRDRGQETQYF	TRBV4-1	TRBJ2-5	-	15